This entry lists 3 T cell receptor beta chains sequenced from one sample in a study of OX40 agonist ivuxolimab in advanced cancers. Profiled with immunoSEQ multiplex PCR; TCRdb holds only in-frame clones, not every one. The repertoire includes approximately 20,000 clones, roughly 89% of them detected once, and 13% sits in the top ten. Sample: CD4+ or CD8+ T cells sorted from blood, taken in a trial of the OX40 agonist ivuxolimab. The source of these receptors is an adult with an advanced solid tumor such as melanoma, head and neck, liver or kidney cancer.

This chain uses TRBV7-8 with TRBJ1-2; D possibly corresponds to TRBD1 (5 bases). This CDR3 contains 13 residues. V gave up 1 base and J gave up 4 bases, with 7 bases separating them. Germline V gene sequence: CDR1 SGHVS, CDR2 FQNEAQ. CDR3 DNA: TGTGCCAGCAGCTTAGGCGGGGGCTATGGCTACACCTTC. Protein: CASSLGGGYGYTF.

The rearrangement uses TRBV6-1 and TRBJ1-1; D not resolved. Germline V lookup: CDR1 MNHNS, CDR2 SASEGT. Between the trimmed V and J ends, which lost 5 bases and 4 bases, there was a span of 17 bases. This CDR3 spans 15 amino acids. The CDR3 sequence: CASSFLALRGTEAFF. Written as DNA, the CDR3 is TGTGCCAGCAGTTTCTTGGCCCTGAGAGGCACTGAAGCTTTCTTT.

This clone was seen more than once but under ten times. The V call is TRBV11-2, the J call TRBJ2-3, with 9 bases identical to TRBD1. Germline loops: CDR1 SGHAT, CDR2 FQNNGV. V dropped 5 bases and J dropped 3; count of bases not matched to a gene: 3. CDR3 length equals 14 residues. The CDR3 loop reads CASSPGTGTDTQYF. The CDR3 DNA reads as TGTGCCAGCAGCCCCGGGACAGGGACAGATACGCAGTATTTT. Combining the CDR3 with reference TRBV11-2 and TRBJ2-3 gives the whole variable domain EAGVAQSPRYKIIEKRQSVAFWCNPISGHATLYWYQQILGQGPKLLIQFQNNGVVDDSQLPKDRFSAERLKGVDSTLKIQPAKLEDSAVYLCASSPGTGTDTQYFGPGTRLTVL.